This is a list of T cell receptor beta chains from one sample in a study of shared clonotypes between healthy human individuals. The method was immunoSEQ multiplex PCR; TCRdb's version includes in-frame clones alone and lacks a portion of them. The sample includes 2 million to 2.5 million clones, nearly 97% of them seen just once. The sequencing sample was made of naive CD4+ T cells sorted from blood. These receptors came from a man between 18 and 35 years old in good health. Both conserved end residues are part of each CDR3. The D gene is left open where the match is weak. Rows give clone size only sometimes, using once, few, many, or a class for an expanded clone.

TRBJ2-7	TRBD1	TRBV6-1	few	CASSLTGVDEQYF	TGTGCCAGCAGTTTAACAGGGGTGGACGAGCAGTACTTC
TRBJ2-7	TRBD2	TRBV6-5	.	CASSFQTSGSYEQYF	TGTGCCAGCAGTTTCCAGACTAGCGGGAGCTACGAGCAGTACTTC
TRBJ2-3	TRBD2	TRBV28	.	CASSPGTSSDTQYF	TGTGCCAGCAGTCCAGGGACTAGCTCAGATACGCAGTATTTT
TRBJ1-3	.	TRBV28	.	CASTSGQSGNTIYF	TGTGCCAGCACTTCCGGCCAGTCTGGAAACACCATATATTTT
TRBJ1-1	.	TRBV27	.	CASSFLGDTEAFF	TGTGCCAGCAGTTTTCTGGGTGACACTGAAGCTTTCTTT
TRBJ2-7	TRBD1	TRBV15	.	CATSRDRTGTGGYEQYF	TGTGCCACCAGCAGAGATCGCACCGGGACAGGGGGCTACGAGCAGTACTTC
TRBJ2-5	.	TRBV7-2	.	CASSLVPWQQQETQYF	TGTGCCAGCAGCTTAGTGCCATGGCAGCAACAAGAGACCCAGTACTTC
TRBJ1-6	.	TRBV5-1	.	CASSLDQTNNSPLHF	TGCGCCAGCAGCTTGGATCAGACCAATAATTCACCCCTCCACTTT
TRBJ2-2	.	TRBV18	.	CASSPPVTGLGRAGELFF	TGTGCCAGCTCACCACCGGTTACAGGTTTGGGTCGAGCCGGGGAGCTGTTTTTT
TRBJ1-5	.	TRBV5-1	.	CASSSGPEVNQPQHF	TGCGCCAGCAGCTCCGGTCCAGAAGTCAATCAGCCCCAGCATTTT
TRBJ1-3	.	TRBV29-1	.	CSVRKSDGNTIYF	TGCAGCGTCAGGAAATCCGATGGAAACACCATATATTTT
TRBJ2-3	.	TRBV7-3	.	CASTSGPLETQYF	TGTGCCAGCACCTCAGGGCCCCTCGAAACGCAGTATTTT
TRBJ1-2	.	TRBV5-1	.	CASSLGPSYGYTF	TGCGCCAGCAGCTTGGGTCCCTCCTATGGCTACACCTTC
TRBJ2-7	.	TRBV7-2	.	CASSLVYIAEEGYEQYF	TGTGCCAGCAGCTTAGTCTATATAGCGGAGGAGGGCTACGAGCAGTACTTC
TRBJ2-7	TRBD1	TRBV6-6	.	CASRGDSSYEQYF	TGTGCCAGCAGGGGGGACAGCTCCTACGAGCAGTACTTC
TRBJ1-4	TRBD1	TRBV9	.	CASSAGQEKEKLFF	TGTGCCAGCAGCGCCGGACAGGAGAAAGAAAAACTGTTTTTT
TRBJ2-7	.	TRBV19	.	CANGPYEQYF	TGTGCCAACGGACCGTACGAGCAGTACTTC
TRBJ1-6	.	TRBV6-1	.	CASSEVSSYNSPLHF	TGTGCCAGCAGTGAGGTTAGCTCCTATAATTCACCCCTCCACTTT
TRBJ1-2	.	TRBV15	.	CATSRDSQGHNYGYTF	TGTGCCACCAGCAGAGATAGCCAGGGACATAACTATGGCTACACCTTC
TRBJ2-1	.	TRBV30	.	CAWSEINEQFF	TGTGCCTGGAGTGAAATTAATGAGCAGTTCTTC
TRBJ1-2	.	TRBV4-1	.	CASSQDRGQASSNYGYTF	TGCGCCAGCAGCCAAGATAGGGGTCAGGCCTCCTCTAACTATGGCTACACCTTC
TRBJ2-3	TRBD2	TRBV11-2	once	CASSLAGASGRLDTQYF	TGTGCCAGCAGCTTAGCGGGCGCTAGCGGGAGATTAGATACGCAGTATTTT
TRBJ2-3	TRBD1	TRBV2	.	CASRDRGRADTQYF	TGTGCCAGCAGGGACAGGGGACGGGCAGATACGCAGTATTTT
TRBJ1-6	.	TRBV5-1	.	CASSLGQINSPLHF	TGCGCCAGCAGCTTGGGACAGATTAATTCACCCCTCCACTTT
TRBJ1-2	TRBD1	TRBV5-4	.	CASSSSYRGEGYTF	TGTGCCAGCAGCTCCTCGTACAGGGGAGAAGGCTACACCTTC
TRBJ1-6	.	TRBV15	.	CATSRDWGGLINSPLHF	TGTGCCACCAGCAGAGATTGGGGGGGTCTCATTAATTCACCCCTCCACTTT
TRBJ1-3	.	TRBV19	.	CASSMDLSGRSGNTIYF	TGTGCCAGTAGTATGGACTTGTCGGGGAGGAGTGGAAACACCATATATTTT
TRBJ2-7	.	TRBV7-9	.	CASSLELLKNEQYF	TGTGCCAGCAGCTTGGAGCTTTTGAAGAACGAGCAGTACTTC
TRBJ1-1	.	TRBV28	.	CATEGQGNTEAFF	TGTGCCACCGAAGGGCAGGGGAACACTGAAGCTTTCTTT
TRBJ2-2	.	TRBV7-2	.	CASTAGTNTGELFF	TGTGCCAGCACCGCCGGGACGAACACCGGGGAGCTGTTTTTT
TRBJ2-2	.	TRBV7-3	.	CASSPSSNTGELFF	TGTGCCAGCAGCCCTAGTTCGAACACCGGGGAGCTGTTTTTT
TRBJ2-1	.	TRBV5-6	.	CASSAFRGNEQFF	TGTGCCAGCAGCGCCTTCAGGGGCAATGAGCAGTTCTTC
TRBJ2-5	.	TRBV2	.	CASSDGAGQHQETQYF	TGTGCCAGCAGTGACGGGGCGGGACAGCACCAAGAGACCCAGTACTTC
TRBJ2-5	.	TRBV10-3	.	CAISEYRETQYF	TGTGCCATCAGTGAGTACAGAGAGACCCAGTACTTC